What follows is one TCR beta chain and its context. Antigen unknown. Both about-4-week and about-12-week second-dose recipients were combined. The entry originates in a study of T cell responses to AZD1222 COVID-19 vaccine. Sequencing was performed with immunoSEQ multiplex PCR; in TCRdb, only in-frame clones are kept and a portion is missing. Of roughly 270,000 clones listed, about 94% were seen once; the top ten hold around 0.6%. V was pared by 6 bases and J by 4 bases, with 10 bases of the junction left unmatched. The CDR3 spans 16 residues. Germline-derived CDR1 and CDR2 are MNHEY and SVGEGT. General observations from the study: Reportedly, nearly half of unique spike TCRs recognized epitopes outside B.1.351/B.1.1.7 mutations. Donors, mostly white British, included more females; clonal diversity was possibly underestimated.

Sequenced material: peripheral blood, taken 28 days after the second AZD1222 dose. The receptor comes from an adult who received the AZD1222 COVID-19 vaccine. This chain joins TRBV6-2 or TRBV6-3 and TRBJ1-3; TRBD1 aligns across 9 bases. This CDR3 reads CASSLLRDRDGNTIYF. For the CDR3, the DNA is TGTGCCAGCAGCCTTCTCCGGGACAGGGACGGAAACACCATATATTTT.